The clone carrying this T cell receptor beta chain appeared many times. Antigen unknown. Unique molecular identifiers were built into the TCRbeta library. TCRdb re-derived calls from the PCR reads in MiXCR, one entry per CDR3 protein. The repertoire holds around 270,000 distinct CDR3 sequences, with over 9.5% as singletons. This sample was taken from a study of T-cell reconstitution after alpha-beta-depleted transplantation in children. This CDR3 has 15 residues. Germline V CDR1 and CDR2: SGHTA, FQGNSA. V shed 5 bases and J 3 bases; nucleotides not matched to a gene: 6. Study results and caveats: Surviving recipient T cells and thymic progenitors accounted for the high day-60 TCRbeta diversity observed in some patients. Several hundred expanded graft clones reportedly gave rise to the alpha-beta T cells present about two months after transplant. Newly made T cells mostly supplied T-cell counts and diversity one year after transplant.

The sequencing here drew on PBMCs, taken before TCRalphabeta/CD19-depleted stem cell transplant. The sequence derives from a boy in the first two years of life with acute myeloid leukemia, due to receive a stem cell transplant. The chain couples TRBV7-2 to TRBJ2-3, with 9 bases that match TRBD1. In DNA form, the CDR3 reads TGTGCCAGCAGCCTACAGGGGGCTGGGACAGATACGCAGTATTTT. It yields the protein CASSLQGAGTDTQYF.